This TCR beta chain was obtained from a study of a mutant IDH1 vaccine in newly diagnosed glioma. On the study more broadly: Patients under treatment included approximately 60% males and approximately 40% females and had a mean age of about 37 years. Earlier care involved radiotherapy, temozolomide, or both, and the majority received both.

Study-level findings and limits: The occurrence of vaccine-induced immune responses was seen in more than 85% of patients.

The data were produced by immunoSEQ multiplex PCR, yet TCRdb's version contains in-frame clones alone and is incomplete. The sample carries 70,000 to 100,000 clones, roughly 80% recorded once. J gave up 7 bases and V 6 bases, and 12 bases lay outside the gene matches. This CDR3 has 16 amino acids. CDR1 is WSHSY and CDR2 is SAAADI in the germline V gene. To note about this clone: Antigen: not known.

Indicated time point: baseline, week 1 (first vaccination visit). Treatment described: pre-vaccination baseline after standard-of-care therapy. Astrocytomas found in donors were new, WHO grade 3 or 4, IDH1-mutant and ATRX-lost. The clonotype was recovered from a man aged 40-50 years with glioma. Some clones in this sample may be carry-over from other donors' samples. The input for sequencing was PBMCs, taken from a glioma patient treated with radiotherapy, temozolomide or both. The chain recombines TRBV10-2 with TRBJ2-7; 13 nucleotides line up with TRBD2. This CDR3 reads CASSRTSGGLRGEQYF. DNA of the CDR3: TGCGCCAGCAGCCGGACTAGCGGGGGCCTCCGGGGGGAGCAGTACTTC.